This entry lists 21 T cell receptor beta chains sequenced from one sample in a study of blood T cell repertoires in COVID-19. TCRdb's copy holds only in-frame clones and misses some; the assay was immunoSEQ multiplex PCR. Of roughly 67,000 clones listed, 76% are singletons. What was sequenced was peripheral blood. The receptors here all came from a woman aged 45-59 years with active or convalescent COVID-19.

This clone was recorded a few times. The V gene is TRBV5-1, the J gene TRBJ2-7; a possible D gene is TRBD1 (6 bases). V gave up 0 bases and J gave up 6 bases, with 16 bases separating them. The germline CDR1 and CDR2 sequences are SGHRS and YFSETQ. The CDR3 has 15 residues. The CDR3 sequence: CASSLATRGEGEQYF. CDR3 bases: TGCGCCAGCAGCTTGGCCACCAGGGGCGAGGGCGAGCAGTACTTC.

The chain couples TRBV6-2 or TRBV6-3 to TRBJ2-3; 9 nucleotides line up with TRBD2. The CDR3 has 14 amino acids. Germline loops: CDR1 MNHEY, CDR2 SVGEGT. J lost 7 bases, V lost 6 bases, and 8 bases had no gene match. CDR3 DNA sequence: TGTGCCAGCAGCTTCTCGACTAGCGGATATACGCAGTATTTT. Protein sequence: CASSFSTSGYTQYF.

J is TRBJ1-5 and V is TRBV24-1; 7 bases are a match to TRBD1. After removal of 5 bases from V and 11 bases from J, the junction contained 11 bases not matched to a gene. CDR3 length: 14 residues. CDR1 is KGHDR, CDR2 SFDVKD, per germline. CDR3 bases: TGTGCCACCAGTGCCCCGACAGGGACCGGAGCCCAGCATTTT. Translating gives CATSAPTGTGAQHF.

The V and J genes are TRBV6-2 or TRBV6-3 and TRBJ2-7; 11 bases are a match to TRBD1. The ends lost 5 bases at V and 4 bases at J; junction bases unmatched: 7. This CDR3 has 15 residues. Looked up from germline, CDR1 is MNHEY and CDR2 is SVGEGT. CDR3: CASSLTGTGGYEQYF. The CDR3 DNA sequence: TGTGCCAGCAGTCTCACCGGGACAGGGGGTTACGAGCAGTACTTC.

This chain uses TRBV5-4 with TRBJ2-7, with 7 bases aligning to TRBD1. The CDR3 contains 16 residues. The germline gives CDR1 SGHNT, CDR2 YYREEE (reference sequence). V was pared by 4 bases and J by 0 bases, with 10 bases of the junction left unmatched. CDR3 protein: CASSLGGQLSSYEQYF. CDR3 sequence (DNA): TGTGCCAGCAGCCTTGGGGGACAGTTAAGCTCCTACGAGCAGTACTTC. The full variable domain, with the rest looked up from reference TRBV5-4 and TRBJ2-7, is ETGVTQSPTHLIKTRGQQVTLRCSSQSGHNTVSWYQQALGQGPQFIFQYYREEENGRGNFPPRFSGLQFPNYSSELNVNALELDDSALYLCASSLGGQLSSYEQYFGPGTRLTVT.

Here the CDR3 DNA reads TGTGCCAGTAGGACGCCCCAGGGACTAGTCCCCAATGAGCAGTTCTTC. Its protein product is CASRTPQGLVPNEQFF. The rearrangement uses TRBV19 and TRBJ2-1; 8 bases are a match to TRBD2. This CDR3 contains 16 residues. Unmatched junction bases numbered 13, after V lost 6 bases and J lost 6 bases. Germline values: CDR1 LNHDA, CDR2 SQIVND (reference sequence).

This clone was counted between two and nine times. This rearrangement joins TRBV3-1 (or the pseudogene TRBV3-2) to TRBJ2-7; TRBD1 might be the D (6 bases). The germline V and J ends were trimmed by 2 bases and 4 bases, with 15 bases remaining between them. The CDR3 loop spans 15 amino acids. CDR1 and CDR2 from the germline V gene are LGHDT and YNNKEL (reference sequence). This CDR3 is CASSQIRGRFYEQYF. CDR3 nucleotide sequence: TGTGCCAGCAGCCAAATCAGGGGTCGCTTTTACGAGCAGTACTTC.

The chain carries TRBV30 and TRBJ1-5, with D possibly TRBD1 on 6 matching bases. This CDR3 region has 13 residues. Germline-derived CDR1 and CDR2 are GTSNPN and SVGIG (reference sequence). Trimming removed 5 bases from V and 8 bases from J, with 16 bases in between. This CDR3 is CAWGKGELEPQHF. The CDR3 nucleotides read TGTGCCTGGGGGAAGGGGGAACTTGAGCCCCAGCATTTT.

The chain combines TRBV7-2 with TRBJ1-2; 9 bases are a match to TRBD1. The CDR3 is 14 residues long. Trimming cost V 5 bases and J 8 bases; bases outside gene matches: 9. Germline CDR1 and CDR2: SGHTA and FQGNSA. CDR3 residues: CASSGGQGMRGYTF. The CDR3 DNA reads TGTGCCAGCAGCGGAGGACAGGGGATGAGAGGCTACACCTTC.

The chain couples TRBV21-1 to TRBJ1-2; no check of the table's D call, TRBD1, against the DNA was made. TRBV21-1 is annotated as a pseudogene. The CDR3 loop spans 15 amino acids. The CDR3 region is CASSKAVGQGYGYTF. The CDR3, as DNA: TGTGCCAGCAGCAAAGCAGTAGGACAGGGATATGGCTACACCTTC.

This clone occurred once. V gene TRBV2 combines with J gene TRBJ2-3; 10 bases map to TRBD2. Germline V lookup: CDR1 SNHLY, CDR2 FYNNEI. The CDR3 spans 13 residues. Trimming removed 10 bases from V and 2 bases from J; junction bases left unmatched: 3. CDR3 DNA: TGTGCCACTGGACTAGCGGCCACAGATACGCAGTATTTT. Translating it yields CATGLAATDTQYF.

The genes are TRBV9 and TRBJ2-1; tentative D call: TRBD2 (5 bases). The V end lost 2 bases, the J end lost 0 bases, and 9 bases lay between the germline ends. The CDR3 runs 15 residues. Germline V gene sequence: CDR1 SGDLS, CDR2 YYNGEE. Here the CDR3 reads CASSVGEGSYNEQFF. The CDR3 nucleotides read TGTGCCAGCAGCGTCGGCGAGGGCTCCTACAATGAGCAGTTCTTC.

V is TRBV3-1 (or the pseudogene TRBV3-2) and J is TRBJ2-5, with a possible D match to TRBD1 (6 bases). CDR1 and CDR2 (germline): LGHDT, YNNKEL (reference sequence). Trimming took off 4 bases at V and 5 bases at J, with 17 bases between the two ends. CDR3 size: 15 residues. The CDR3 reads CASSPPQGFAETQYF. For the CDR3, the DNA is TGTGCCAGCAGCCCGCCACAGGGTTTCGCGGAGACCCAGTACTTC.

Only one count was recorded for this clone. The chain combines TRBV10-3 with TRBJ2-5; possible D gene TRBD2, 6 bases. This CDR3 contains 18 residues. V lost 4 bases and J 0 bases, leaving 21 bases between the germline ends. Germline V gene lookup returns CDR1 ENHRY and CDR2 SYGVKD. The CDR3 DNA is TGTGCCATCAGTGGGCCAGTCTCCAGCGGGTTGTACCAAGAGACCCAGTACTTC. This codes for CAISGPVSSGLYQETQYF.

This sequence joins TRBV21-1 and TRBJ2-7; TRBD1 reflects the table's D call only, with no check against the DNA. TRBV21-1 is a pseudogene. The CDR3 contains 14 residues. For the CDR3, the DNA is TGTGCCAGCAGCAAAGCAATGCAGTCTTACAAGCAGTACTTC. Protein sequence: CASSKAMQSYKQYF.

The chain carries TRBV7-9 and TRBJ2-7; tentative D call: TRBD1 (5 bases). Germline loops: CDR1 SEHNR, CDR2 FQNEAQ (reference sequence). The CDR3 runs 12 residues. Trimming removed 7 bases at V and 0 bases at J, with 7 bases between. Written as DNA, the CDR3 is TGTGCCAGCAAGGGGTTCTCCTACGAGCAGTACTTC. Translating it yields CASKGFSYEQYF.

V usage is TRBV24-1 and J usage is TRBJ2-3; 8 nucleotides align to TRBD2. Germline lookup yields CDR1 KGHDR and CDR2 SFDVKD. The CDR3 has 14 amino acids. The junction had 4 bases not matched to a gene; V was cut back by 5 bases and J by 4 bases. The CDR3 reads CATSAREGSDTQYF. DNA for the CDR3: TGTGCCACCAGTGCACGGGAGGGTTCAGATACGCAGTATTTT.

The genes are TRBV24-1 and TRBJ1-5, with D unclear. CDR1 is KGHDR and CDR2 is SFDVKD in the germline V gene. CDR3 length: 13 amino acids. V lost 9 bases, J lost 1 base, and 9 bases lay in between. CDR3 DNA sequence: TGTGCCACCCCCCCAGTGAGCAATCAGCCCCAGCATTTT. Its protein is CATPPVSNQPQHF.

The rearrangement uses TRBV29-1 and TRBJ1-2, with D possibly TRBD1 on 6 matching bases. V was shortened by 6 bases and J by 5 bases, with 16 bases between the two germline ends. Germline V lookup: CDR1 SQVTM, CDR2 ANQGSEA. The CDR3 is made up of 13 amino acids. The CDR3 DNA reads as TGCAGCGTGGATGCAGGGGAGGGATATGGCTACACCTTC. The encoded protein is CSVDAGEGYGYTF.

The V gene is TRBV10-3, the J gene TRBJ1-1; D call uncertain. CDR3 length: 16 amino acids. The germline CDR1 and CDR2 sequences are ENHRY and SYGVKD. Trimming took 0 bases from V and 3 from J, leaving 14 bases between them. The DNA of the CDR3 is TGTGCCATCAGTGAGTCCGAGAGCTTTCGGGACACTGAAGCTTTCTTT. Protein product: CAISESESFRDTEAFF.

The CDR3 nucleotides are TGTGCCAGTAGCGGGAGGGATAGTAGGGCAGATACGCAGTATTTT. The encoded protein is CASSGRDSRADTQYF. The gene calls are TRBV19 and TRBJ2-3; 8 positions agree with TRBD2. Germline CDR1 LNHDA, CDR2 SQIVND (reference sequence). V lost 6 bases and J lost 4; bases outside the gene matches: 9. This CDR3 comprises 15 residues.